This TCR beta chain was retrieved from a study of OX40 agonist ivuxolimab in advanced cancers. Trimming pared 0 bases from V and 6 bases from J, leaving 7 bases between. The V gene's germline CDR1 is SGHRS and CDR2 YFSETQ. CDR3 size: 13 residues. The protocol was immunoSEQ multiplex PCR, while the TCRdb copy is restricted to in-frame clones and leaves out a portion. Of approximately 60,000 clones listed, approximately 85% are singletons. Overall study findings and caveats: Individuals who were partial responders at 0.1-3.0 mg/kg had clonal expansion that ranked among the lowest.

As regards this clone: Its antigen is still unknown.

This chain joins TRBV5-1 and TRBJ1-5, with unresolved D. The sequence was obtained from an adult with an advanced solid tumor such as melanoma, head and neck, liver or kidney cancer. Material: CD4+ or CD8+ T cells sorted from blood, obtained in a trial of the OX40 agonist ivuxolimab. The CDR3 loop reads CASSLEGSQPQHF. The CDR3 DNA reads TGCGCCAGCAGCTTGGAAGGCAGTCAGCCCCAGCATTTT.